One sample yielded the 18 T cell receptor beta chains listed below, sequenced in a study of shared clonotypes between healthy human individuals. Here immunoSEQ multiplex PCR was the method, and the copy in TCRdb shows in-frame clones only, minus some. Of 400,000 to 600,000 clones in the sample, approximately 95% were seen once. The sample comprised naive CD4+ T cells sorted from blood. The subset: CD45RA+ positively selected. The receptor source for this set is a woman in her twenties or thirties in good health.

This chain joins TRBV6-5 and TRBJ2-3; D gene ambiguous. Germline values: CDR1 MNHEY, CDR2 SVGAGI. There are 14 residues in the CDR3. The V end lost 0 bases, the J end lost 4 bases, and 8 bases lay between the germline ends. CDR3 sequence: CASSYSLSADTQYF. As DNA, the CDR3 is TGTGCCAGCAGTTACTCGCTTTCAGCAGATACGCAGTATTTT.

The chain couples TRBV6-1 to TRBJ2-2, with 10 nucleotides matching TRBD1. Trimming removed 11 bases from V and 4 bases from J; junction bases left unmatched: 7. The CDR3 has 14 amino acids. CDR1 is MNHNS, CDR2 SASEGT, per germline. The CDR3 region is CACSWDRGTGELFF. In nucleotides, the CDR3 is TGTGCCTGCTCTTGGGACAGGGGCACCGGGGAGCTGTTTTTT.

This chain connects TRBV7-3 to TRBJ2-1, with 14 nucleotides matching TRBD2. The V and J ends lost 3 bases and 9 bases, in that order; junction bases with no gene match: 4. Germline V gives CDR1 SGHTA, CDR2 FQGTGA. CDR3 size: 15 residues. CDR3 sequence: CASSLGLAGVGEQFF. The CDR3 DNA sequence: TGTGCCAGCAGCTTGGGACTAGCGGGAGTGGGTGAGCAGTTCTTC.

CDR3 residues: CASSQRQLSNQPQHF. The CDR3 DNA reads TGTGCCAGCAGCCAAAGGCAGCTTAGCAATCAGCCCCAGCATTTT. The chain has TRBV4-2 and TRBJ1-5, with D hard to call. V was trimmed by 2 bases and J by 0 bases, leaving 8 bases between them. Per germline, CDR1 LGHNA and CDR2 YNFKEQ. The CDR3 totals 15 residues.

This clone was counted a single time. The chain links TRBV4-1 to TRBJ2-2, with D possibly matching TRBD2 (5 bases). From germline, CDR1 is MGHRA and CDR2 YSYEKL. V was pared by 0 bases and J by 1 base, with 6 bases between. The CDR3 extends over 15 amino acids. CDR3: CASSQERGNTGELFF. CDR3 DNA: TGCGCCAGCAGCCAAGAACGGGGGAACACCGGGGAGCTGTTTTTT.

The chain recombines TRBV19 with TRBJ2-6; TRBD1 is a possible D gene (5 bases). Germline assignment: CDR1 LNHDA and CDR2 SQIVND (reference sequence). The length of the CDR3 is 20 residues. The V end was cut by 3 bases, the J end by 4 bases, with 25 bases between. The CDR3 sequence: CASSIHPTALLTLGANVLTF. The CDR3, as DNA: TGTGCCAGTAGTATCCACCCGACAGCCCTATTAACTCTAGGGGCCAACGTCCTGACTTTC. The full variable domain, with the rest looked up from reference TRBV19 and TRBJ2-6, is DGGITQSPKYLFRKEGQNVTLSCEQNLNHDAMYWYRQDPGQGLRLIYYSQIVNDFQKGDIAEGYSVSREKKESFPLTVTSAQKNPTAFYLCASSIHPTALLTLGANVLTFGAGSRLTVL.

The gene calls are TRBV5-1 and TRBJ2-2; D is undetermined. This CDR3 is 13 amino acids long. The V end lost 5 bases, the J end lost 7 bases, and 12 bases lay between the germline ends. From germline, CDR1 is SGHRS and CDR2 YFSETQ. The CDR3, as DNA: TGCGCCAGCAGACCAGACTCCGGCGGGGAGCTGTTTTTT. Amino acids: CASRPDSGGELFF.

The V gene is TRBV5-4, the J gene TRBJ1-2, with D maybe TRBD1 (6 bases). The V end lost 2 bases, the J end lost 3 bases, and 11 bases lay between the germline ends. The CDR3 runs to 14 residues. Germline CDR1 reads SGHNT; CDR2 reads YYREEE (reference sequence). The CDR3 DNA sequence: TGTGCCAGCAGCTTAACAGGGTGGGACTATGGCTACACCTTC. Amino acids: CASSLTGWDYGYTF. Full variable domain (missing parts from reference TRBV5-4 and TRBJ1-2): ETGVTQSPTHLIKTRGQQVTLRCSSQSGHNTVSWYQQALGQGPQFIFQYYREEENGRGNFPPRFSGLQFPNYSSELNVNALELDDSALYLCASSLTGWDYGYTFGSGTRLTVV.

The rearrangement uses TRBV28 and TRBJ2-2; 7 bases line up with TRBD1. This CDR3 has 16 residues. In germline, CDR1 is MDHEN, CDR2 SYDVKM. The trim removed 5 bases at V and 6 bases at J, leaving 12 bases unmatched. CDR3 sequence reads: CASSDFGTAPSGELFF. In nucleotides, the CDR3 is TGTGCCAGCAGTGATTTCGGGACAGCCCCCTCCGGGGAGCTGTTTTTT. The variable domain in full, with the rest retrieved from reference TRBV28 and TRBJ2-2, is DVKVTQSSRYLVKRTGEKVFLECVQDMDHENMFWYRQDPGLGLRLIYFSYDVKMKEKGDIPEGYSVSREKKERFSLILESASTNQTSMYLCASSDFGTAPSGELFFGEGSRLTVL.

V usage is TRBV19 and J usage is TRBJ2-5, with 9 bases identical to TRBD2. The V and J ends lost 6 bases and 1 base, in that order; junction bases with no gene match: 24. CDR1 LNHDA and CDR2 SQIVND come from the germline V gene (reference sequence). The CDR3 runs to 21 residues. In DNA, the CDR3 is TGTGCCAGTAGCATCTTGCGGCGAGCGGGAGGTCTCCGGATGGGCCAAGAGACCCAGTACTTC. Translating it yields CASSILRRAGGLRMGQETQYF.

As DNA, the CDR3 is TGTGCCAGCAGCTTAGGAGGGGCTGTAAGTTACGAGCAGTACTTC. Its protein is CASSLGGAVSYEQYF. The chain combines TRBV7-2 with TRBJ2-7; perhaps D is TRBD1 or TRBD2 (5 bases each). The CDR3 is made up of 15 amino acids. Germline loops: CDR1 SGHTA, CDR2 FQGNSA. V was trimmed by 1 base and J by 4 bases, leaving 14 bases between them. The whole variable domain, filled in from reference TRBV7-2 and TRBJ2-7, reads GAGVSQSPSNKVTEKGKDVELRCDPISGHTALYWYRQSLGQGLEFLIYFQGNSAPDKSGLPSDRFSAERTGGSVSTLTIQRTQQEDSAVYLCASSLGGAVSYEQYFGPGTRLTVT.

The genes are TRBV11-2 and TRBJ2-3; TRBD2 matches at 16 bases. From germline, CDR1 is SGHAT and CDR2 FQNNGV. This CDR3 is built from 16 residues. Losses at the gene ends were 5 bases for V and 4 bases for J; bases not matched to a gene: 3. This CDR3 reads CASSTGLAGGADTQYF. For the CDR3, the DNA is TGTGCCAGCAGCACGGGACTAGCGGGAGGGGCAGATACGCAGTATTTT.

This clone was picked up one time. The CDR3: CASSQDEETRDIDTQYF. The CDR3 nucleotides are TGCGCCAGCAGCCAAGATGAGGAGACTAGAGATATAGATACGCAGTATTTT. The chain couples TRBV4-1 to TRBJ2-3; a possible D gene is TRBD2 (6 bases). The V end lost 0 bases, the J end lost 5 bases, and 18 bases lay between the germline ends. This CDR3 comprises 17 residues. Germline CDR1 is MGHRA and CDR2 is YSYEKL.

In this sample, this clone turned up once. The chain joins TRBV6-6 to TRBJ2-3; D is possibly TRBD2 (6 bases). Trimming took off 6 bases at V and 5 bases at J, with 18 bases between the two ends. The CDR3 extends over 15 amino acids. The germline gives CDR1 MNHNY, CDR2 SVGAGI (reference sequence). CDR3: CASRPRENQRDTQYF. The CDR3 DNA reads as TGTGCCAGCAGGCCACGGGAGAATCAGAGAGATACGCAGTATTTT.

This sequence joins TRBV6-4 and TRBJ2-1; TRBD2 might be the D (5 bases). This CDR3 has 14 residues. V lost 5 bases to trimming and J lost 1 base, with 9 bases between them. CDR1 and CDR2 from the germline V gene are MRHNA and SNTAGT. CDR3 sequence reads: CASSRGQSYNEQFF. The CDR3 DNA is TGTGCCAGCAGTAGAGGGCAATCCTACAATGAGCAGTTCTTC.

The rearrangement joins TRBV21-1 to TRBJ1-1; no check of the table's D call, TRBD1, against the DNA was made. TRBV21-1 is a pseudogene locus. The CDR3 has 12 amino acids. The CDR3: CASSKARGTAFF. CDR3 nucleotides: TGTGCCAGCAGCAAAGCCAGGGGGACAGCTTTCTTT.

The genes are TRBV5-1 and TRBJ1-4; the match to TRBD1 covers 7 bases. The germline V gene encodes CDR1 SGHRS and CDR2 YFSETQ. V shed 2 bases, J shed 6 bases, and the junction held 4 bases outside the gene matches. The CDR3 totals 14 residues. Written as DNA, the CDR3 is TGCGCCAGCAGCTTCCGGGACAGCCATGAAAAACTGTTTTTT. Translated: CASSFRDSHEKLFF.

The J gene is TRBJ2-5, the V gene TRBV28; D assignment may be TRBD1 or TRBD2 (5 bases each). V was clipped by 7 bases and J by 5 bases, with 14 bases between them. Germline V gives CDR1 MDHEN, CDR2 SYDVKM. CDR3 length equals 13 residues. The CDR3 region is CASTSGPAETQYF. DNA of the CDR3: TGTGCCAGCACATCGGGGCCTGCGGAGACCCAGTACTTC.